Listed below are T cell receptor beta chains from one sample, sequenced in a study of shared clonotypes between healthy human individuals. Sequenced by immunoSEQ multiplex PCR; TCRdb stores in-frame clones only, minus some. The data show about 490,000 clones, roughly 80% seen once. Input material: PBMCs. The receptors derive from a middle-aged woman in good health. Some clones in this sample may be carry-over from other donors' samples. The CDR3 runs from the conserved cysteine through the conserved F or W. D genes are given only for firm matches. Clone size appears in some rows only: once, few, many, or a class for an expanded clone.

clone_size,j_call,v_call,d_call,cdr3_aa,cdr3_nt
many,TRBJ2-7,TRBV12-5,TRBD2,CARGAGGYEQYF,TGTGCTAGGGGAGCGGGAGGGTACGAGCAGTACTTC
-,TRBJ2-3,TRBV15,-,CATSPRRSTDTQYF,TGTGCCACCAGCCCACGGCGGAGCACAGATACGCAGTATTTT
few,TRBJ2-7,TRBV2,TRBD1,CASSAGGSEQYF,TGTGCCAGCAGTGCAGGGGGTAGCGAGCAGTACTTC
-,TRBJ1-4,TRBV4-2,-,CASSQDERVGSEKLFF,TGTGCCAGCAGCCAAGATGAAAGGGTTGGTAGTGAAAAACTGTTTTTT
-,TRBJ1-4,TRBV30,-,CAWSVNAPWMKEKLFF,TGTGCCTGGAGTGTAAATGCGCCCTGGATGAAGGAAAAACTGTTTTTT
-,TRBJ2-1,TRBV6-6,TRBD2,CASSPGLAGAYEQFF,TGTGCCAGCAGCCCCGGACTAGCGGGAGCCTATGAGCAGTTCTTC
-,TRBJ1-3,TRBV2,-,CASSVGRTPGNTIYF,TGTGCCAGCAGTGTGGGCAGGACCCCTGGAAACACCATATATTTT
many,TRBJ2-6,TRBV5-1,-,CASSSKNSGANVLTF,TGCGCCAGCAGCTCTAAAAACTCTGGGGCCAACGTCCTGACTTTC
many,TRBJ2-1,TRBV5-4,TRBD1,CASSPGNRGNEQFF,TGTGCCAGCAGCCCGGGTAACAGGGGGAATGAGCAGTTCTTC
-,TRBJ2-7,TRBV10-3,-,CAISLDSYEQYF,TGTGCCATCAGTCTGGACTCCTACGAGCAGTACTTC
once,TRBJ2-7,TRBV11-2,TRBD1,CASSWDRGIYEQYF,TGTGCCAGCAGCTGGGACAGGGGGATCTACGAGCAGTACTTC
-,TRBJ2-3,TRBV9,-,CASSVEHNTDTQYF,TGTGCCAGCAGCGTAGAACACAACACAGATACGCAGTATTTT
-,TRBJ1-1,TRBV6-6,-,CASKGTEAFF,TGTGCCAGCAAAGGCACTGAAGCTTTCTTT
-,TRBJ2-2,TRBV7-7,-,CASSSVAGELFF,TGTGCTAGCAGCTCCGTTGCCGGGGAGCTGTTTTTT
-,TRBJ2-2,TRBV10-3,-,CAISGVADTGELFF,TGTGCCATCAGTGGGGTAGCTGACACCGGGGAGCTGTTTTTT
-,TRBJ1-4,TRBV5-1,-,CASSLDSTNEKLFF,TGCGCCAGCAGCTTGGACAGCACTAATGAAAAACTGTTTTTT
-,TRBJ2-6,TRBV7-9,-,CASSLGRTSGANVLTF,TGTGCCAGCAGCTTAGGGAGGACGTCTGGGGCCAACGTCCTGACTTTC
-,TRBJ2-5,TRBV19,TRBD2,CASSSQGAGDIQETQYF,TGTGCCAGTAGTTCCCAGGGAGCGGGGGACATCCAAGAGACCCAGTACTTC
-,TRBJ1-2,TRBV28,-,CASSLSPEQGGYTF,TGTGCCAGCAGTTTATCCCCGGAGCAGGGGGGCTACACCTTC
-,TRBJ2-7,TRBV27,TRBD2,CASSLSLGGRGHEQYF,TGTGCCAGCAGTTTAAGTTTAGGCGGGAGGGGCCACGAGCAGTACTTC
-,TRBJ2-7,TRBV20-1,-,CSATESYEQYF,TGCAGTGCAACTGAGTCCTACGAGCAGTACTTC
-,TRBJ1-2,TRBV28,TRBD1,CASSFVRGDYGYTF,TGTGCCAGCAGTTTCGTCAGGGGGGACTATGGCTACACCTTC
-,TRBJ2-5,TRBV28,TRBD2,CASSRLTLKREGQGGTQYF,TGTGCCAGCAGTCGATTGACCCTTAAGCGGGAGGGCCAAGGTGGGACCCAGTACTTC
-,TRBJ2-7,TRBV9,TRBD1,CASSVTGTGGYEQYF,TGTGCCAGCAGCGTCACCGGGACAGGGGGCTACGAGCAGTACTTC
-,TRBJ2-2,TRBV25-1,TRBD2,CASSGLLAGYAGELFF,TGTGCCAGCAGTGGTCTACTAGCGGGATATGCCGGGGAGCTGTTTTTC
-,TRBJ1-5,TRBV27,-,CASSLRDGNQPQHF,TGTGCCAGCAGTTTAAGGGACGGCAATCAGCCCCAGCATTTT
-,TRBJ2-1,TRBV18,-,CASSPPARVDEQFF,TGTGCCAGCTCACCACCGGCCAGGGTCGATGAGCAGTTCTTC
many,TRBJ1-6,TRBV30,-,CAWNLRGGSSYNSPLHF,TGTGCCTGGAATCTGAGAGGCGGGAGCTCCTATAATTCACCCCTCCACTTT
-,TRBJ2-7,TRBV15,TRBD1,CATSRDQEPQGDEQYF,TGTGCCACCAGCAGAGATCAGGAACCCCAGGGGGACGAGCAGTACTTC
-,TRBJ2-7,TRBV5-1,TRBD1,CASSTGQGGRQYF,TGCGCCAGCAGCACGGGACAGGGGGGAAGGCAGTACTTC
-,TRBJ2-6,TRBV27,-,CASSYGWGSGANVLTF,TGTGCCAGCAGTTACGGTTGGGGGTCTGGGGCCAACGTCCTGACTTTC
-,TRBJ2-5,TRBV28,-,CASSLSSRGKETQYF,TGTGCCAGCAGTTTGTCTAGCAGGGGAAAAGAGACCCAGTACTTC
few,TRBJ1-5,TRBV7-9,TRBD1,CASSLADRGPDQPQHF,TGTGCCAGCAGCTTAGCTGACAGGGGGCCAGATCAGCCCCAGCATTTT
-,TRBJ1-2,TRBV11-2,TRBD1,CASSQGQGAISGYTF,TGTGCCAGCAGCCAGGGACAGGGGGCCATATCCGGCTACACCTTC
-,TRBJ1-4,TRBV11-2,TRBD1,CASSPRQQGRAEKLFF,TGTGCCAGCAGCCCGCGACAACAGGGGCGGGCTGAAAAACTGTTTTTT
-,TRBJ2-3,TRBV15,-,CATSRDQGRATDTQYF,TGTGCCACCAGCAGAGATCAGGGCAGGGCTACAGATACGCAGTATTTT
-,TRBJ1-5,TRBV27,TRBD1,CASSFVGTGKMYQPQHF,TGTGCCAGCAGTTTCGTAGGGACAGGGAAGATGTATCAGCCCCAGCATTTT
many,TRBJ1-5,TRBV2,TRBD1,CASSDDGQGVSQPQHF,TGTGCCAGCAGTGACGATGGACAGGGAGTCAGTCAGCCCCAGCATTTT
-,TRBJ1-4,TRBV23-1,-,CASSQSRGVGGISEKLFF,TGCGCCAGCAGTCAATCGAGGGGTGTGGGTGGGATTTCTGAAAAACTGTTTTTT
-,TRBJ2-4,TRBV28,TRBD2,CASRTSGSRSGNIQYF,TGTGCCAGCAGGACTAGCGGGAGCCGAAGTGGGAACATTCAGTACTTC
-,TRBJ1-1,TRBV29-1,-,CSVERGPVEAFF,TGCAGCGTTGAACGGGGGCCGGTTGAAGCTTTCTTT
-,TRBJ2-3,TRBV28,TRBD1,CASRAQGTDTQYF,TGTGCCAGCAGAGCACAGGGGACAGATACGCAGTATTTT
once,TRBJ2-1,TRBV7-9,TRBD1,CASSLAGTVYNEQFF,TGTGCCAGCAGCTTAGCCGGGACAGTCTACAATGAGCAGTTCTTC
-,TRBJ1-5,TRBV11-3,-,CASSLGLLNQPQHF,TGTGCCAGCAGCTTGGGACTACTCAATCAGCCCCAGCATTTT
-,TRBJ1-3,TRBV7-6,TRBD1,CASSWGTGRSGNTIYF,TGTGCCAGCAGCTGGGGGACAGGGAGGTCTGGAAACACCATATATTTT
-,TRBJ1-2,TRBV30,-,CAWSPLEYGYTF,TGTGCCTGGAGCCCCTTGGAGTATGGCTACACCTTC
once,TRBJ2-1,TRBV7-3,TRBD2,CASRSSGRLHPYNEQFF,TGTGCCAGCAGGTCTAGCGGGAGGCTTCATCCTTACAATGAGCAGTTCTTC
-,TRBJ2-1,TRBV11-3,-,CASSLMGYNEQFF,TGTGCCAGCAGCTTAATGGGTTACAATGAGCAGTTCTTC
-,TRBJ2-7,TRBV7-9,-,CASSQEIDSSYEQYF,TGTGCCAGCAGCCAAGAAATAGACAGCTCCTACGAGCAGTACTTC
few,TRBJ2-2,TRBV5-1,-,CASSLVSADTGELFF,TGCGCCAGCAGCTTGGTTAGCGCGGACACCGGGGAGCTGTTTTTT
-,TRBJ2-3,TRBV15,-,CATSRDPRTDTQYF,TGTGCCACCAGCAGAGATCCTCGCACAGATACGCAGTATTTT
-,TRBJ2-2,TRBV12-2,-,CASRLGPGQGTGELFF,TGTGCAAGTCGCTTAGGACCGGGACAGGGGACCGGGGAGCTGTTTTTT
-,TRBJ1-5,TRBV6-1,-,CASSGRSDQPQHF,TGTGCCAGCAGTGGACGGTCCGATCAGCCCCAGCATTTT
-,TRBJ2-1,TRBV19,-,CASRSQALSNEQFF,TGTGCCAGTCGCTCCCAAGCCCTCTCCAATGAGCAGTTCTTC
-,TRBJ2-7,TRBV11-2,TRBD1,CASSLEAGGREQYF,TGTGCCAGCAGCTTAGAGGCAGGGGGCCGCGAGCAGTACTTC
-,TRBJ1-2,TRBV5-5,-,CASSLPGDIYGYTF,TGTGCCAGCAGCTTGCCAGGGGACATCTATGGCTACACCTTC
-,TRBJ2-7,TRBV2,-,CASILGWRGEQYF,TGTGCCAGCATTCTCGGCTGGCGAGGCGAGCAGTACTTC
-,TRBJ1-1,TRBV4-2,-,CASSQGEKTMNTEAFF,TGTGCCAGCAGCCAAGGTGAAAAGACCATGAACACTGAAGCTTTCTTT
-,TRBJ1-2,TRBV6-1,-,CASIKARDYGYTF,TGTGCCAGCATCAAAGCCAGAGACTATGGCTACACCTTC